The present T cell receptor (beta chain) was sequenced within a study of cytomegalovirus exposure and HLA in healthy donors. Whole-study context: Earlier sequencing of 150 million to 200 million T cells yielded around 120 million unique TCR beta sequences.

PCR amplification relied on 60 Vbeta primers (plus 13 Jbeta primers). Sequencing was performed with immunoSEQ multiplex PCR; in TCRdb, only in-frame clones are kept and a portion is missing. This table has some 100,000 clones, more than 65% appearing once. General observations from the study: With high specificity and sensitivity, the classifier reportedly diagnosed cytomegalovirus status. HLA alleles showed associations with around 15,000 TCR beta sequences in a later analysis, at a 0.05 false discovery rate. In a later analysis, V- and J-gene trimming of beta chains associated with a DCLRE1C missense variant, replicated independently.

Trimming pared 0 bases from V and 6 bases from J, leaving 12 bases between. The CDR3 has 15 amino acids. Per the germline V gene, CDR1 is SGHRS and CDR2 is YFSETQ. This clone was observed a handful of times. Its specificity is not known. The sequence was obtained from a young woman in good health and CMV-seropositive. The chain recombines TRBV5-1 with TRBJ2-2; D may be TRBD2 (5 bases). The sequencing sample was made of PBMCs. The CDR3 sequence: CASSLAGERAGELFF. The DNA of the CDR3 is TGCGCCAGCAGCTTGGCCGGTGAGAGGGCCGGGGAGCTGTTTTTT. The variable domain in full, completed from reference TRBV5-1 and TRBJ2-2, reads KAGVTQTPRYLIKTRGQQVTLSCSPISGHRSVSWYQQTPGQGLQFLFEYFSETQRNKGNFPGRFSGRQFSNSRSEMNVSTLELGDSALYLCASSLAGERAGELFFGEGSRLTVL.